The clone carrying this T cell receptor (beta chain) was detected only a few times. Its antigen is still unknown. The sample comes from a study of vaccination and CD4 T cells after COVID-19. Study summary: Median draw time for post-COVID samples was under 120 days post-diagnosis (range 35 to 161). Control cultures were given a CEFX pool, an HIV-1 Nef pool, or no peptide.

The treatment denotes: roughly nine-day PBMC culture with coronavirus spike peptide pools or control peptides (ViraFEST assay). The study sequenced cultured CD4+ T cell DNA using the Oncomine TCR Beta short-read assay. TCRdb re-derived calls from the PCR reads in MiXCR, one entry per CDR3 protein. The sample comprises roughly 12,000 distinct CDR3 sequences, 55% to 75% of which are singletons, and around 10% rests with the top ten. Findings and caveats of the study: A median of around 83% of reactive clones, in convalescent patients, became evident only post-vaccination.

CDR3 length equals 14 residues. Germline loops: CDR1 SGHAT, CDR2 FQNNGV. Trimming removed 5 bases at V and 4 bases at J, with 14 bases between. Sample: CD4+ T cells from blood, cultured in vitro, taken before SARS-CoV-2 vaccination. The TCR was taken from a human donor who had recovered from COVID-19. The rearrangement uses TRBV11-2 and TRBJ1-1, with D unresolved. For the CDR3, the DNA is TGTGCCAGCAGCCCCGGTTTAGTTAGCACTGAAGCTTTCTTT. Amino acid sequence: CASSPGLVSTEAFF.